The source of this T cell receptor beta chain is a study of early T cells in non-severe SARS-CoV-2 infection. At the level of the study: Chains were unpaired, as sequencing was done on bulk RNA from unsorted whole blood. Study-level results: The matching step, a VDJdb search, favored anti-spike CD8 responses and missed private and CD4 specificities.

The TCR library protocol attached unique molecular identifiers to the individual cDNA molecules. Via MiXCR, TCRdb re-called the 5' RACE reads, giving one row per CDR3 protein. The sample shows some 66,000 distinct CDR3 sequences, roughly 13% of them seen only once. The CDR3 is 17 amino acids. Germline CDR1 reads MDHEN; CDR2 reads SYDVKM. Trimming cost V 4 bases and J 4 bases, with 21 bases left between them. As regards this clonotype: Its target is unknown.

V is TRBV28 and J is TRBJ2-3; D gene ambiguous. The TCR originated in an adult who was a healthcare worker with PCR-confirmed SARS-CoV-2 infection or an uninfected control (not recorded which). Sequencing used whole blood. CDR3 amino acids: CASSSASRGLTADTQYF. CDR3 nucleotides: TGTGCCAGCAGTTCTGCCTCCAGAGGTCTAACTGCAGATACGCAGTATTTT.